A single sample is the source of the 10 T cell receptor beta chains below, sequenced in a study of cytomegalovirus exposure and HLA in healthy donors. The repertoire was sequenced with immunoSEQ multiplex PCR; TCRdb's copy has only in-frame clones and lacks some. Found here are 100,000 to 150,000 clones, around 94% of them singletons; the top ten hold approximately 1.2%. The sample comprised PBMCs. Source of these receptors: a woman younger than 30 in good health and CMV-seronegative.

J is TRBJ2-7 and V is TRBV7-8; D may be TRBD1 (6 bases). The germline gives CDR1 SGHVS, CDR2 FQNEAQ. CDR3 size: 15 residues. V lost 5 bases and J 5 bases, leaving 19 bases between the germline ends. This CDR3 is CASSRRTEGVHEQYF. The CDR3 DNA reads TGTGCCAGCAGCCGAAGGACAGAAGGGGTCCACGAGCAGTACTTC.

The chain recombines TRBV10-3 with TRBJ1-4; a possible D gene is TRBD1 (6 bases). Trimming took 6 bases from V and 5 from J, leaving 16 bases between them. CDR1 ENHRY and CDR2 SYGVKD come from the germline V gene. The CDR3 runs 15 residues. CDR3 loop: CAISPKDSLNEKLFF. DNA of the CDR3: TGTGCCATCAGCCCAAAGGACAGCTTGAATGAAAAACTGTTTTTT.

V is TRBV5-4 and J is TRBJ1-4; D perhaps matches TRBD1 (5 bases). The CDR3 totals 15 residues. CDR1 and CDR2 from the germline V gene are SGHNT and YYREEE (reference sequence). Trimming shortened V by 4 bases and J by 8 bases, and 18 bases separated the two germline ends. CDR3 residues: CASSQGGRDIEKLFF. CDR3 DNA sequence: TGTGCCAGCAGCCAGGGCGGCAGGGATATCGAAAAACTGTTTTTT.

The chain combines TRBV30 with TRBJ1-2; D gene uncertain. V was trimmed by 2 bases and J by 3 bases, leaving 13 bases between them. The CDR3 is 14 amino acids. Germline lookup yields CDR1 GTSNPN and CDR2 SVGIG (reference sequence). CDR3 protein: CAWSPAMRDYGYTF. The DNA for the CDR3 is TGTGCCTGGAGTCCTGCCATGAGGGACTATGGCTACACCTTC.

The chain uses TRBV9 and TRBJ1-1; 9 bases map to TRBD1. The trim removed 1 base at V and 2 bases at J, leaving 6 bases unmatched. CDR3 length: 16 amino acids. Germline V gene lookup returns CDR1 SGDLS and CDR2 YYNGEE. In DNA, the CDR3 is TGTGCCAGCAGCGTACTGGGAACAGGGGGCAACACTGAAGCTTTCTTT. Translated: CASSVLGTGGNTEAFF.

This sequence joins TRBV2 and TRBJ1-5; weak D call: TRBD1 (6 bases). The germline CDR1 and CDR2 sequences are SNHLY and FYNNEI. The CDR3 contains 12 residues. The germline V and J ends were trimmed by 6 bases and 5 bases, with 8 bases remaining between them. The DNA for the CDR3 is TGTGCCAGCAGGACAGGAGATCAGCCCCAGCATTTT. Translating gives CASRTGDQPQHF.

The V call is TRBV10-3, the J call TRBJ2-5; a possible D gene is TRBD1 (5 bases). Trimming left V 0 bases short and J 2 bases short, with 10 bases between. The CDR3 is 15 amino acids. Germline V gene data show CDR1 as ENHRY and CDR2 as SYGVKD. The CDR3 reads CAISESGADQETQYF. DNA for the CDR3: TGTGCCATCAGTGAGTCTGGGGCAGATCAAGAGACCCAGTACTTC.

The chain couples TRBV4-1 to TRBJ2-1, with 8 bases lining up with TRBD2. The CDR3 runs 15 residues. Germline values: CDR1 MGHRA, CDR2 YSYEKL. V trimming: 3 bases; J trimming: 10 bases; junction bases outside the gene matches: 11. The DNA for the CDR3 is TGCGCCAGCAGCCAGTCCAGCGGGGGACCCGGGGAGCAGTTCTTC. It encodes CASSQSSGGPGEQFF.

The CDR3 spells CSVDRGLYGYTF. CDR3 nucleotide sequence: TGCAGCGTGGACAGGGGGCTCTATGGCTACACCTTC. The chain joins TRBV29-1 to TRBJ1-2; 11 bases fit TRBD1. The CDR3 is 12 residues long. The V gene end was trimmed by 6 bases and the J gene end by 4 bases; junction bases not matched to a gene: 1. Germline V gene lookup returns CDR1 SQVTM and CDR2 ANQGSEA.

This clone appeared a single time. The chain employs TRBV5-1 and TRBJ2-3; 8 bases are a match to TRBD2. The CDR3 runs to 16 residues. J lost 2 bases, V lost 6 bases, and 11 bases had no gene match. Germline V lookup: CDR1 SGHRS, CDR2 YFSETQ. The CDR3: CASMVSSGSTTDTQYF. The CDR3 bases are TGCGCCAGCATGGTTTCAAGCGGGAGTACCACAGATACGCAGTATTTT.